Described below is a single TCR beta chain sequence and its context. This entry comes from a study of blood T cells in healthy people across ages. The sample providers were healthy Caucasian people from Russia, aged roughly 6 to 95. Isolation yielded PBMCs, at least 7 million per sample, in every case. Total RNA was extracted at no less than 5.5 micrograms per sample. Alongside a J-beta primer mix, a sample-barcoded 5' primer served in a second PCR lasting 7 to 11 cycles. TCRdb itself ran the 5' RACE reads through MiXCR, one entry per CDR3 protein. Here the sample spans roughly 1.5 million distinct CDR3 sequences, under 55% being singletons. The CDR3 spans 13 residues. Germline lookup yields CDR1 SEHNR and CDR2 FQNEAQ (reference sequence). Trimming left V 11 bases short and J 3 bases short, with 16 bases between.

This TCR was sampled from a woman aged 18 to 35 in good health. The V and J genes are TRBV7-9 and TRBJ1-1; the D is unclear. Sequenced input: blood. In DNA form, the CDR3 reads TGTGCCCCGTCCGGTGGGTTAGACACTGAAGCTTTCTTT. It encodes CAPSGGLDTEAFF.